This T cell receptor beta chain came from a study of beta chain features in type 1 diabetes. Study outcomes and limitations: Type 1 diabetes patients showed fewer insertions and more deletions at VDJ junctions. Shorter templates might be favored by PCR, equally in patients and controls. Among patients with Type 1 diabetes, TCRB CDR3s were moderately but significantly shorter in every one of the four CD4+ subsets.

This clone was seen a few times. Its antigen is still unknown. Expressed TCRB transcripts were sequenced because the entire RNA isolate underwent reverse transcription. The data were produced by immunoSEQ multiplex PCR, yet TCRdb's version contains in-frame clones alone and is incomplete. The sample yields 280,000 or so clones, approximately 15% seen once. Averaging about 116 mL, one heparinised blood draw came from each individual donor. Using CD45RO/CCR7/CD25/CD127/CD95/CD27, CD4+ naive, central memory, regulatory and stem cell-like memory cells were sorted. Sample: naive CD4+ T cells from blood. The source of this sequence is a man aged 18 to 29 with type 1 diabetes.

For the CDR3, the DNA is TGTGCCAGCAGCTTGGCGGGGTCTGAGCAGTACTTC. It yields the protein CASSLAGSEQYF. The rearrangement joins TRBV7-9 to TRBJ2-7; tentatively, D is TRBD2 (6 bases). The CDR3 consists of 12 residues. Trimming left V 3 bases short and J 7 bases short, with 10 bases between. Germline CDR1 is SEHNR and CDR2 is FQNEAQ (reference sequence).